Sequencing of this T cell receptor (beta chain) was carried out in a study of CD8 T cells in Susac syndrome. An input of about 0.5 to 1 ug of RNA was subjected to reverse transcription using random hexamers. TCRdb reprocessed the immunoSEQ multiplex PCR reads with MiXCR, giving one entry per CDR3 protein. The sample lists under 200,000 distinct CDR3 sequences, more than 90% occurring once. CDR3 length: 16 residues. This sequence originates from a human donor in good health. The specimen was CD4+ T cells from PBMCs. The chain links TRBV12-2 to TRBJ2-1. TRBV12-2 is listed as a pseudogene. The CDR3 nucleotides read TGTGCAAGTCGCTTCCCCGTTGTTCCAATATACAATGAGCAGTTCTTC. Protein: CASRFPVVPIYNEQFF.